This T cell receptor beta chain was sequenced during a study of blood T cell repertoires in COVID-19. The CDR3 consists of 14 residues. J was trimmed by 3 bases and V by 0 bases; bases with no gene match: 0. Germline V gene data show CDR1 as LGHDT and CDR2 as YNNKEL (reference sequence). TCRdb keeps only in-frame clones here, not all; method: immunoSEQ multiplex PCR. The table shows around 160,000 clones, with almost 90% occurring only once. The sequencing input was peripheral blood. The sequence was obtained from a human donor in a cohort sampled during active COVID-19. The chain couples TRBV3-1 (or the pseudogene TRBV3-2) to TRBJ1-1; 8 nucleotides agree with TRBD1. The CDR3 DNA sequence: TGTGCCAGCAGCCAAGAGGACAGGGACACTGAAGCTTTCTTT. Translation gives CASSQEDRDTEAFF.